These 8 T cell receptor beta chains came from one sample sequenced in a study of T cell responses to AZD1222 COVID-19 vaccine. Sequencing was performed with immunoSEQ multiplex PCR; in TCRdb, only in-frame clones are kept and a portion is missing. The data contain 84,000 or so clones, 70% to 90% of them singletons. Source: peripheral blood, taken on day 0 of AZD1222 vaccination. The receptor source for this set is an adult in good health.

The gene calls are TRBV5-4 and TRBJ2-2, with TRBD2 as a possible D gene (5 bases). The germline CDR1 and CDR2 sequences are SGHNT and YYREEE (reference sequence). Trimming shortened V by 2 bases and J by 0 bases, and 8 bases separated the two germline ends. The CDR3 is 15 residues long. The CDR3 bases are TGTGCCAGCAGCTTCGAGCGGTCGAACACCGGGGAGCTGTTTTTT. It encodes CASSFERSNTGELFF.

The chain is built from TRBV15 and TRBJ1-2, with D maybe TRBD1 (6 bases). The germline V gene has CDR1 LNHNV and CDR2 YYDKDF (reference sequence). This CDR3 has 15 residues. With 4 bases removed from V and 4 bases from J, the gap between germline ends came to 16 bases. CDR3 loop: CATSISGTRLYGYTF. In DNA, the CDR3 is TGTGCCACCAGCATATCCGGGACAAGACTCTATGGCTACACCTTC. The complete variable domain, with remaining parts taken from reference TRBV15 and TRBJ1-2, reads DAMVIQNPRYQVTQFGKPVTLSCSQTLNHNVMYWYQQKSSQAPKLLFHYYDKDFNNEADTPDNFQSRRPNTSFCFLDIRSPGLGDTAMYLCATSISGTRLYGYTFGSGTRLTVV.

The V gene is TRBV29-1, the J gene TRBJ2-7; no clear D. This CDR3 is built from 12 residues. The germline V gene encodes CDR1 SQVTM and CDR2 ANQGSEA. V lost 4 bases and J lost 3, with 10 bases in between. DNA for the CDR3: TGCAGCGTTGGTGAGATAGGCTACGAGCAGTACTTC. Amino acids: CSVGEIGYEQYF.

The chain employs TRBV12-1 and TRBJ1-3; the table's D gene call, TRBD1, was not cross checked with the DNA. TRBV12-1 is shown as a pseudogene. There are 14 residues in the CDR3. The CDR3 region is CARRQEFSGNTIYF. The DNA of the CDR3 is TGTGCCAGACGACAGGAGTTCTCTGGAAACACCATATATTTT.

This chain uses TRBV19 with TRBJ1-1; D is unresolved. This CDR3 has 14 amino acids. V lost 6 bases and J 0 bases, leaving 11 bases between the germline ends. Germline V lookup: CDR1 LNHDA, CDR2 SQIVND (reference sequence). Here the CDR3 reads CASSPQRMNTEAFF. CDR3 nucleotides: TGTGCCAGTAGCCCACAGAGAATGAACACTGAAGCTTTCTTT.

The J gene is TRBJ2-7, the V gene TRBV5-4, with 8 positions matching TRBD2. The V segment lost 0 bases and the J segment 2 bases; nucleotides outside the gene matches: 4. The germline V gene encodes CDR1 SGHNT and CDR2 YYREEE (reference sequence). The CDR3 is 15 amino acids. CDR3 nucleotides: TGTGCCAGCAGCTTGGTGGCGGGAGGAACCTACGAGCAGTACTTC. Its protein is CASSLVAGGTYEQYF.

Only one count was recorded for this clone. The gene calls are TRBV18 and TRBJ2-2; 9 nucleotides line up with TRBD2. Losses at the gene ends were 2 bases for V and 2 bases for J; bases not matched to a gene: 3. Germline CDR1 is KGHSH and CDR2 is LQKENI. This CDR3 is built from 16 residues. The CDR3: CASSPFSGGNTGELFF. The CDR3 DNA follows: TGTGCCAGCTCACCATTTAGCGGGGGAAACACCGGGGAGCTGTTTTTT. Full variable domain (remainder filled in from reference TRBV18 and TRBJ2-2): NAGVMQNPRHLVRRRGQEARLRCSPMKGHSHVYWYRQLPEEGLKFMVYLQKENIIDESGMPKERFSAEFPKEGPSILRIQQVVRGDSAAYFCASSPFSGGNTGELFFGEGSRLTVL.

V gene TRBV29-1 combines with J gene TRBJ1-2; the match to TRBD1 covers 12 bases. The CDR3 sequence is 14 residues long. J gave up 8 bases and V 7 bases, and 11 bases lay outside the gene matches. The germline gives CDR1 SQVTM, CDR2 ANQGSEA. CDR3 amino acids: CSAPGGQGAWGYTF. The CDR3 DNA reads TGCAGCGCCCCAGGGGGACAGGGGGCGTGGGGCTACACCTTC.